This TCR beta chain stems from a study of cytomegalovirus exposure and HLA in healthy donors. Study information: It was reported in a later analysis that the approximately 120 validation repertoires used the same platform as the 650 to 800 first-cohort repertoires.

The study, taken as a whole, reports: The classifier reportedly diagnosed cytomegalovirus status with high sensitivity and specificity.

The protocol was immunoSEQ multiplex PCR, while the TCRdb copy is restricted to in-frame clones and leaves out a portion. The sample consists of approximately 90,000 clones, about 93% of them appearing once. Remarks on this clone: Its antigen remains unknown.

Germline V gene sequence: CDR1 SEHNR, CDR2 FQNEAQ (reference sequence). The CDR3 runs to 16 residues. The V gene lost 1 base and the J gene lost 0 bases, with 12 bases spanning the gap. Specimen: PBMCs. The chain has TRBV7-9 and TRBJ1-1; D is uncertain. This receptor was obtained from a woman aged 30 to 39 in good health and CMV-seropositive. CDR3 in amino acids: CASSLVANYLNTEAFF. The CDR3 DNA reads TGTGCCAGCAGCTTAGTCGCAAACTATCTGAACACTGAAGCTTTCTTT.